The 28 T cell receptor beta chains below all came from one sample that was sequenced in a study of CD8 T cells in ankylosing spondylitis. From the 5' RACE reads, TCRdb called clonotypes with MiXCR, one entry per CDR3 protein. The table lists about 160,000 distinct CDR3 sequences, around 17% of them singletons. Sequencing was done on a sample of blood, either unsorted or a sorted T cell fraction (not recorded which). These receptors were taken from a male donor with ankylosing spondylitis or in good health (not recorded which).

The chain is built from TRBV20-1 and TRBJ2-1; D is possibly TRBD2 (6 bases). The CDR3 is 17 amino acids. CDR1 is DFQATT, CDR2 SNEGSKA, per germline (reference sequence). Trimming removed 0 bases at V and 5 bases at J, with 20 bases between. Written as DNA, the CDR3 is TGCAGTGCTAGAGATTCGTTAACGGGACTCCTCCACAATGAGCAGTTCTTC. Encoded protein: CSARDSLTGLLHNEQFF.

This clonotype was found many times. This chain connects TRBV29-1 to TRBJ1-2; D remains ambiguous. Trimming stripped 8 bases from V and 4 bases from J, with 11 bases between. The germline V gene has CDR1 SQVTM and CDR2 ANQGSEA. The CDR3 has 11 residues. The CDR3 DNA reads TGCAGCACCCTCGATAGCTATGGCTACACCTTC. It yields the protein CSTLDSYGYTF.

The table lists this clonotype with many counts. The chain links TRBV29-1 to TRBJ2-3; tentatively, D is TRBD2 (7 bases). The CDR3 extends over 15 amino acids. The V gene's germline CDR1 is SQVTM and CDR2 ANQGSEA. V was clipped by 4 bases and J by 2 bases, with 16 bases between them. CDR3 sequence reads: CSVATGRGNTDTQYF. The CDR3 coding sequence is TGCAGCGTTGCAACAGGGAGGGGAAACACAGATACGCAGTATTTT.

A word on this clonotype: This may arise from a read error, as a much more abundant clone is one base away. The gene calls are TRBV4-2 and TRBJ2-7; 8 bases are shared with TRBD2. Germline V CDR1 and CDR2: LGHNA, YNFKEQ. This CDR3 has 16 residues. CDR3 sequence (DNA): TGTGCCAGCAGCCAAGATCCTAGCGGGTCATCCTACGAGCAGCACTTC. It specifies CASSQDPSGSSYEQHF.

This clonotype was detected many times. The chain links TRBV20-1 to TRBJ2-7; TRBD2 agrees at 7 bases. Germline values: CDR1 DFQATT, CDR2 SNEGSKA (reference sequence). The CDR3 covers 16 residues. V was clipped by 3 bases and J by 2 bases; unmatched bases: 13. The CDR3 coding sequence is TGCAGTGCTAGGCCCATACGGCTAGCGGACCCCTACGAGCAGTACTTC. Protein: CSARPIRLADPYEQYF.

This clonotype was observed at least ten times. The chain couples TRBV5-1 to TRBJ1-1; D might be TRBD1 (5 bases). V lost 3 bases and J lost 0, with 9 bases in between. The CDR3 contains 14 residues. Germline-derived CDR1 and CDR2 are SGHRS and YFSETQ. CDR3 nucleotide sequence: TGCGCCAGCAGCTACGGGGGAATGAACACTGAAGCTTTCTTT. As protein: CASSYGGMNTEAFF.

As regards this clonotype: A single base separates this from a much larger clone, so it may be a read error. The V gene is TRBV5-1, the J gene TRBJ2-4, with TRBD1 matching over 7 bases. CDR1 is SGHRS, CDR2 YFSETQ, per germline. This CDR3 contains 16 residues. The DNA of the CDR3 is TGCGCCAGCACCAAGGGGGCAGCTTCGGCCAAAAACACTCAGTACTTC. Protein: CASTKGAASAKNTQYF.

This clonotype has a count of ten or more. The chain combines TRBV7-7 with TRBJ1-4; D perhaps matches TRBD1 (5 bases). Trimming shortened V by 5 bases and J by 6 bases, and 19 bases separated the two germline ends. The germline gives CDR1 SSHAT, CDR2 FNYEAQ (reference sequence). The CDR3 is made up of 16 amino acids. CDR3 amino acids: CASSPNRPGRDEKLFF. The CDR3 nucleotides read TGTGCCAGCAGCCCCAATCGGCCAGGGAGGGATGAAAAACTGTTTTTT.

This clonotype has a handful of counts. The chain is built from TRBV29-1 and TRBJ2-2, with D unclear. Trimming stripped 4 bases from V and 6 bases from J, with 6 bases between. Per the germline V gene, CDR1 is SQVTM and CDR2 is ANQGSEA. This CDR3 has 11 residues. CDR3: CSVGSPGELFF. Here the CDR3 DNA reads TGCAGCGTTGGCTCCCCCGGGGAGCTGTTTTTT.

This clonotype has ten or more counts. The chain recombines TRBV20-1 with TRBJ2-1, with D perhaps given as TRBD1 or TRBD2 (5 bases each). Trimming cost V 7 bases and J 8 bases, with 21 bases left between them. CDR1 is DFQATT, CDR2 SNEGSKA, per germline (reference sequence). CDR3 length: 14 residues. The CDR3 DNA reads TGCAGTGTCCCTCCGGGACCCAAACTCTATGAGCAGTTCTTC. It yields the protein CSVPPGPKLYEQFF.

V usage is TRBV6-5 and J usage is TRBJ1-1; D call uncertain. V lost 5 bases, J lost 0 bases, and 10 bases lay in between. Germline V gene lookup returns CDR1 MNHEY and CDR2 SVGAGI. CDR3 length equals 14 residues. The CDR3 DNA reads TGTGCCAGCAGTCACGGACGGTTGAACACTGAAGCTTTCTTT. The encoded protein is CASSHGRLNTEAFF.

This clonotype was detected many times. The V call is TRBV2, the J call TRBJ2-2, with D possibly TRBD1 on 6 matching bases. Germline V gives CDR1 SNHLY, CDR2 FYNNEI. The CDR3 runs 14 residues. Trimming took 4 bases from V and 4 from J, leaving 10 bases between them. The CDR3 loop is CASSGGPTTGELFF. CDR3 DNA: TGTGCCAGCAGTGGGGGGCCAACCACCGGGGAGCTGTTTTTT. The whole variable domain, remainder taken from reference TRBV2 and TRBJ2-2, is EPEVTQTPSHQVTQMGQEVILRCVPISNHLYFYWYRQILGQKVEFLVSFYNNEISEKSEIFDDQFSVERPDGSNFTLKIRSTKLEDSAMYFCASSGGPTTGELFFGEGSRLTVL.

The chain joins TRBV20-1 to TRBJ1-1; tentatively, D is TRBD1 (5 bases). The CDR3 length is 14 residues. V lost 6 bases and J lost 4, with 18 bases in between. The germline V gene encodes CDR1 DFQATT and CDR2 SNEGSKA (reference sequence). In nucleotides, the CDR3 is TGCAGTGCCGTGCGTAGGGCCAGGGCCACTGAAGCTTTCTTT. Its protein is CSAVRRARATEAFF.

This clonotype was observed many times. V usage is TRBV28 and J usage is TRBJ2-2; D is unclear. Germline assignment: CDR1 MDHEN and CDR2 SYDVKM. V gave up 3 bases and J gave up 0 bases, with 5 bases separating them. This CDR3 contains 14 residues. The CDR3 DNA follows: TGTGCCAGCAGTTTTTGGACGAACACCGGGGAGCTGTTTTTT. Translated: CASSFWTNTGELFF.

At least ten counts were recorded for this clonotype. The chain is built from TRBV11-2 and TRBJ2-7; 7 positions agree with TRBD1. Germline lookup yields CDR1 SGHAT and CDR2 FQNNGV. The trim removed 1 base at V and 6 bases at J, leaving 3 bases unmatched. This CDR3 spans 13 amino acids. CDR3: CASSLVAGGEQYF. The CDR3 DNA sequence: TGTGCCAGCAGCTTAGTTGCAGGGGGCGAGCAGTACTTC.

This clonotype occurred many times. This chain joins TRBV28 and TRBJ2-7; D is unclear. CDR1 and CDR2 from the germline V gene are MDHEN and SYDVKM. CDR3 length equals 11 residues. Trimming removed 9 bases from V and 4 bases from J, with 10 bases in between. DNA of the CDR3: TGTGCCAGTAGGGAAGGGTACGAGCAGTACTTC. Translated: CASREGYEQYF.

The chain recombines TRBV6-1 with TRBJ1-5; tentatively, D is TRBD1 (6 bases). The germline gives CDR1 MNHNS, CDR2 SASEGT. The CDR3 totals 15 residues. The V and J ends lost 4 bases and 2 bases respectively, with 12 bases between them. CDR3 sequence (DNA): TGTGCCAGCAGTGGGTGGGGGCAAGGCAATCAGCCCCAGCATTTT. Its protein is CASSGWGQGNQPQHF.

This clonotype has at least ten counts. The genes are TRBV5-1 and TRBJ2-4; weak D call: TRBD1 (6 bases). V gave up 0 bases and J gave up 0 bases, with 10 bases separating them. The germline gives CDR1 SGHRS, CDR2 YFSETQ. This CDR3 region has 16 residues. Written as DNA, the CDR3 is TGCGCCAGCAGCTTGGGGCAGGGACAAGCCAAAAACATTCAGTACTTC. Amino acid sequence: CASSLGQGQAKNIQYF.

The CDR3 coding sequence is TGCGCCAGCAGCTTGAATGTGGGTTCGAACACCGGGGAGCTGTTTTTT. The encoded protein is CASSLNVGSNTGELFF. The rearrangement links TRBV5-1 to TRBJ2-2; D not certain. CDR3 length: 16 residues. The germline CDR1 and CDR2 sequences are SGHRS and YFSETQ. V was pared by 1 base and J by 0 bases, with 10 bases between.

In this sample, this clonotype turned up a few times. The rearrangement links TRBV29-1 to TRBJ2-2, with 8 nucleotides matching TRBD2. The CDR3 loop spans 14 amino acids. V shed 5 bases and J 4 bases; nucleotides not matched to a gene: 6. CDR1 is SQVTM and CDR2 is ANQGSEA in the germline V gene. The chain's CDR3 is CSVLTGTSTGELFF. The CDR3 DNA sequence: TGCAGCGTTCTGACCGGGACTAGCACCGGGGAGCTGTTTTTT.

As concerns this clonotype: This may stem from a read error, because a much larger clone lies one nucleotide away. The chain uses TRBV27 and TRBJ1-5, with TRBD1 matching over 7 bases. Germline V gene data show CDR1 as MNHEY and CDR2 as SMNVEV (reference sequence). The CDR3 extends over 15 amino acids. The CDR3 is CVSSPREGGYQPQHF. The CDR3 DNA is TGTGTCAGCAGCCCCCGTGAAGGGGGCTATCAGCCCCAGCATTTT.

The rearrangement joins TRBV6-5 to TRBJ2-2, with TRBD2 as a possible D gene (5 bases). This CDR3 has 16 amino acids. Germline CDR1 reads MNHEY; CDR2 reads SVGAGI. V gave up 6 bases and J gave up 2 bases, with 16 bases separating them. The CDR3 coding sequence is TGTGCCAGCAGGTCAGACTACACCACCAACACCGGGGAGCTGTTTTTT. It translates to CASRSDYTTNTGELFF.

This chain uses TRBV7-2 with TRBJ2-3; 7 bases fit TRBD2. The germline V gene encodes CDR1 SGHTA and CDR2 FQGNSA. The CDR3 consists of 16 residues. The ends lost 1 base at V and 4 bases at J; junction bases unmatched: 8. This CDR3 reads CASSLVAGAKADTQYF. The CDR3 DNA reads TGTGCCAGCAGCTTAGTGGCGGGAGCAAAGGCAGATACGCAGTATTTT.

This clonotype was detected many times. The CDR3 region is CASSLVAGDPRSSYNEQFF. The CDR3 DNA reads as TGTGCCAGCAGCTTGGTGGCAGGGGACCCACGGAGCTCCTACAATGAGCAGTTCTTC. This sequence joins TRBV5-6 and TRBJ2-1; D perhaps matches TRBD1 (6 bases). CDR1 is SGHDT, CDR2 YYEEEE, per germline. V lost 0 bases and J lost 0, with 19 bases in between. This CDR3 has 19 amino acids.

In its sample, this clonotype was seen many times. The rearrangement joins TRBV12-3 or TRBV12-4 to TRBJ2-2; a possible D gene is TRBD2 (6 bases). The CDR3 runs 15 residues. Trimming removed 6 bases from V and 6 bases from J, with 17 bases in between. CDR3 protein: CASSTGPGDAGELFF. The CDR3 nucleotides read TGTGCCAGCAGCACGGGACCGGGAGACGCCGGGGAGCTGTTTTTT.

This clonotype was detected a few times. The chain employs TRBV4-1 and TRBJ2-3; D remains ambiguous. The V and J ends lost 8 bases and 6 bases respectively, with 18 bases between them. Germline V gene data show CDR1 as MGHRA and CDR2 as YSYEKL. The CDR3 is 14 amino acids. The CDR3 DNA reads TGCGCCAGCCGACGGACGGGTATCCGGGATACGCAGTATTTT. Encoded protein: CASRRTGIRDTQYF.

There are a few counts of this clonotype. This chain links TRBV9 with TRBJ2-3; TRBD1 might be the D (6 bases). Germline lookup yields CDR1 SGDLS and CDR2 YYNGEE. The CDR3 runs 13 residues. V lost 9 bases and J 3 bases, leaving 14 bases between the germline ends. The CDR3 sequence: CATNRDGTDTQYF. The CDR3 DNA follows: TGTGCCACTAACAGGGATGGGACAGATACGCAGTATTTT.

The V call is TRBV30, the J call TRBJ2-1; the match to TRBD2 covers 11 bases. The CDR3 spans 16 residues. Trimming at V came to 4 bases and at J to 4 bases, leaving 9 bases not matched to a gene. The germline gives CDR1 GTSNPN, CDR2 SVGIG (reference sequence). In DNA, the CDR3 is TGTGCCTGGATCGATCGAGGGACTAGCGGATACAATGAGCAGTTCTTC. This encodes CAWIDRGTSGYNEQFF.